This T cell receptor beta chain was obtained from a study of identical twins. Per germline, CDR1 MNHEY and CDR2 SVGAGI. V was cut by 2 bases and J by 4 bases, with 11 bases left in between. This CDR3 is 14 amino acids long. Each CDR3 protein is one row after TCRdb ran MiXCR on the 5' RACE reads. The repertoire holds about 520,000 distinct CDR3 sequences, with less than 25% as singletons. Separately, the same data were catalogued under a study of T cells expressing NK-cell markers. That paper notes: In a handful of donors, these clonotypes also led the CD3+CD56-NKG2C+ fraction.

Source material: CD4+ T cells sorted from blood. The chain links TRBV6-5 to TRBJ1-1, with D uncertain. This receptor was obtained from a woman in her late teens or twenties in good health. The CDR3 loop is CASSYDSGGTEAFF. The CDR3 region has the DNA TGTGCCAGCAGTTACGACTCAGGCGGCACTGAAGCTTTCTTT.